The sequence of this TCR beta chain was determined in a study of shared clonotypes between healthy human individuals (dated by TCRdb to between 2020 and 2021). Notes on the research overall: The cohort included three men and a couple of women between 18 and 49 years of age. To estimate repertoire size and how much clonotypes are shared between individuals, the study performed deep sequencing of blood TCR repertoires from about five healthy adults. Leukapheresis yielded between about 0.94 and 9.5 billion PBMCs per donor. Different laboratories and diverse techniques were used to prepare libraries and sequence TCR repertoires, to increase sequencing depth and limit assay-specific biases. For each donor, CD4 naive and CD4 memory were each run on three plates, CD8 naive on two plates, and CD8 memory on one plate.

Remarks on this clone: Its antigen remains unidentified. Base qualities are not at hand, and no much larger clone is one base apart.

The paper's findings and limits, for the study overall: Compared with non-shared clonotypes, the clonotypes found in all four sorted-subset donors had higher generation probabilities. Incomplete sequencing was indicated by rarefaction of sorted-subset datasets, despite the large sequencing depth. Only blood was sampled, and tissue TCR repertoires likely differ from those in blood. Based on pairwise subsampling, the degree of clonotype sharing among donors was expected to be affected by sequencing depth. The small number of donors limited the genetic and exposure-history diversity represented. Larger estimated clonotype richness was generally found for naive subsets than for memory subsets. Across several donors, roughly 5.4% of naive CD4, over 3% of naive CD8, about 2.3% of memory CD4, and approximately 0.4% of memory CD8 clonotypes were shared.

TCR CDR3 regions were amplified from genomic DNA by multiplex PCR using the deep immunoSEQ assay. Extracted genomic DNA from each cell subset was distributed evenly across all wells of several immunoSEQ 96-well plates, and each plate was treated as a replicate. For sorted subsets, each replicate PCR was loaded with 200 ng genomic DNA, equivalent to about 30,000 T cell genomes. Purified libraries were measured with a Qubit 3.0 fluorometer, size-checked on a Bioanalyzer 2100, and measured again with the KAPA Library Quantification kit. A separate single-read 150-cycle Illumina NextSeq 550 flow cell was used to sequence each immunoSEQ 96-well plate. The study's own analysis went as follows. The immunoSEQ output contained only junctional sequences without quality scores, so filtering could not match that applied to full-length reads. To assign V/J genes and CDR3, sequences were annotated against IMGT germline references using PyIR, a Python wrapper for IgBLAST v1.9. Any read was removed if the V/J assignment was weak (E-value above 1e-6), the CDR3 was missing, or the read contained stop codons, out-of-frame junctions, or ambiguous translated residues. A V3J clonotype was defined by an identical inferred V gene, J gene, and CDR3 amino acid sequence. Percentage overlap between repertoires was computed as shared unique clonotypes divided by the size of the smaller repertoire. Repertoire richness was assessed with RTK rarefaction, the Chao1 estimator, and Recon v2.1 estimates of unobserved clonotypes. Generation probabilities for all TCRbeta clonotypes obtained by the gDNA method from a handful of donors were computed using OLGA. Drawn from immuneACCESS, this table holds only the in-frame rearrangements with V and J called that TCRdb kept. Clones are partly lost; checked studies trace under half to an unresolved V gene and leave the rest unexplained. The V and J calls and clone size come from that table; D and trimming were worked out from the DNA. The sample yields approximately 720,000 clones; roughly nine tenths were counted once. The ten largest clones add up to 24% of the sample.

CD8 naive samples were obtained by positive selection for CCR7 among CD45RO-negative cells, yielding a CD45RA+CCR7+ population from which TemRA cells were excluded. The donors were healthy, HIV-negative adults with no recently reported acute infections or vaccinations. Every donor was a Caucasian adult living in Nashville, Tennessee, USA. After blood collection by leukapheresis, PBMCs were isolated using Ficoll-Histopaque density gradient centrifugation and then cryopreserved in the vapor phase of liquid nitrogen. Analytical flow cytometry was used to check the purity and quantity of each magnetically sorted T cell population. Genomic DNA was isolated from each sorted fraction and quantified by UV absorbance on a Nanodrop 2000c. The CDR3, from cysteine to phenylalanine, totals 17 residues. This entry keeps only the CDR3 DNA: 51 bases, framed from base 1. CDR1 and CDR2, looked up from the germline V gene, are MGHRA and YSYEKL. Compared with germline, V lacks 4 bases and J lacks 0 bases; bases without a gene match: 9.

This receptor was obtained from a man between 25 and 39 years old in good health. The chain joins TRBV4-1 to TRBJ2-1; 7 of the junction bases match TRBD2. Source material: naive CD8+ T cells sorted from blood. Taken with the paper, the label for cell subset or site translates to: CD45RA+CCR7+. The nucleotide sequence is given as TGCGCCAGCAGCCCAACCGGGACTACCAGCTCCTACAATGAGCAGTTCTTC. It is translated as CASSPTGTTSSYNEQFF.